This record looks at one TCR beta chain sequence and its context. The same CDR3 can be traced to other DNA sequences in this sample. The data are from a study of cytomegalovirus exposure and HLA in healthy donors. This CDR3 is built from 11 residues. Trimming shortened V by 2 bases and J by 7 bases, and 4 bases separated the two germline ends. CDR1 is SGDLS, CDR2 YYNGEE, per germline. Both 60 Vbeta primers and 13 Jbeta primers went into the PCR. Sequenced by immunoSEQ multiplex PCR; TCRdb stores in-frame clones only, minus some. The profile shows fewer than 250,000 clones, 60% to 80% of them singletons.

Sequencing was performed on PBMCs. The V and J genes are TRBV9 and TRBJ2-1; D not resolved. The sequence was collected from a male donor in good health and CMV-seronegative. CDR3: CASSVENEQFF. For the CDR3, the DNA is TGTGCCAGCAGCGTTGAGAATGAGCAGTTCTTC.